Presented here are 15 T cell receptor beta chains from one specimen sequenced in a study of cytomegalovirus exposure and HLA in healthy donors. The PCR ran on 60 Vbeta and 13 Jbeta primers. Data came from immunoSEQ multiplex PCR; TCRdb stores just in-frame clones and leaves some out. The sample includes approximately 170,000 clones, roughly 83% of them seen just once. Material: PBMCs. The receptors were gathered from a boy younger than 10 in good health and CMV-seronegative.

This clone was counted a single time. This chain connects TRBV6-5 to TRBJ1-5; TRBD1 might be the D (6 bases). V lost 6 bases and J 6 bases, leaving 15 bases between the germline ends. Germline CDR1 reads MNHEY; CDR2 reads SVGAGI. This CDR3 comprises 14 residues. CDR3 region: CASRSQGFSQPQHF. CDR3 nucleotides: TGTGCCAGCAGATCCCAGGGGTTTAGTCAGCCCCAGCATTTT.

This chain links TRBV19 with TRBJ2-3; 9 bases fit TRBD1. Germline CDR1 reads LNHDA; CDR2 reads SQIVND (reference sequence). CDR3 size: 17 residues. V shed 5 bases and J 0 bases; nucleotides not matched to a gene: 9. The CDR3 protein is CASSATGGLTSTDTQYF. The CDR3 nucleotides read TGTGCCAGTAGTGCAACAGGGGGCCTGACTAGCACAGATACGCAGTATTTT.

The chain carries TRBV19 and TRBJ1-5; 11 bases map to TRBD1. After removal of 1 base from V and 7 bases from J, the junction contained 9 bases not matched to a gene. CDR3 length: 17 amino acids. Per the germline V gene, CDR1 is LNHDA and CDR2 is SQIVND (reference sequence). CDR3: CASSIGLGDRGSQPQHF. In nucleotides, the CDR3 is TGTGCCAGTAGTATAGGTTTGGGGGACAGGGGGTCCCAGCCCCAGCATTTT.

The rearrangement uses TRBV4-1 and TRBJ1-1, with 11 nucleotides matching TRBD1. The CDR3 is 16 residues long. The J segment lost 4 bases and the V segment lost 4 bases, leaving 8 bases of the junction unmatched. Germline CDR1 reads MGHRA; CDR2 reads YSYEKL. The CDR3 loop is CASSPGQGAFGTEAFF. The CDR3 DNA reads TGCGCCAGCAGCCCAGGACAGGGGGCGTTCGGCACTGAAGCTTTCTTT.

This chain links TRBV7-9 with TRBJ2-3, with 8 positions matching TRBD2. The CDR3 is made up of 14 amino acids. V lost 2 bases, J lost 7 bases, and 5 bases stayed unmatched. Germline lookup yields CDR1 SEHNR and CDR2 FQNEAQ (reference sequence). The CDR3 protein is CASSLIGGGNTQYF. For the CDR3, the DNA is TGTGCCAGCAGCTTAATAGGCGGGGGGAATACGCAGTATTTT.

This sequence joins TRBV7-2 and TRBJ1-6; D remains unclear. Deletions cut 1 base from V and 2 bases from J, with 3 bases between. The CDR3 extends over 14 amino acids. Germline V gives CDR1 SGHTA, CDR2 FQGNSA. CDR3 sequence: CASSLGAYNSPLHF. DNA for the CDR3: TGTGCCAGCAGCTTAGGAGCCTATAATTCACCCCTCCACTTT.

V and J are TRBV4-3 and TRBJ2-3; 7 bases match TRBD1. CDR3 size: 15 residues. CDR1 LGHNA and CDR2 YSLEER come from the germline V gene. The trim removed 2 bases at V and 6 bases at J, leaving 8 bases unmatched. The CDR3 sequence: CASSQSTGTADTQYF. The CDR3 DNA is TGCGCCAGCAGCCAAAGCACAGGGACAGCCGATACGCAGTATTTT.

The V call is TRBV6-1, the J call TRBJ1-6; D is undetermined. Trimming shortened V by 7 bases and J by 8 bases, and 6 bases separated the two germline ends. Germline V CDR1 and CDR2: MNHNS, SASEGT. The CDR3 is made up of 11 amino acids. CDR3 amino acids: CASTNYSPLHF. DNA of the CDR3: TGTGCCAGCACGAACTATTCACCCCTCCACTTT.

This sequence joins TRBV27 and TRBJ1-5; 9 bases match TRBD1. The V gene's germline CDR1 is MNHEY and CDR2 SMNVEV (reference sequence). With 7 bases clipped from V and 7 bases from J, the junction kept 11 bases outside the gene matches. CDR3 length equals 15 residues. CDR3 in amino acids: CASIPGQGLWQPQHF. DNA for the CDR3: TGTGCCAGCATCCCGGGACAGGGACTGTGGCAGCCCCAGCATTTT.

The chain employs TRBV19 and TRBJ2-1, with 9 nucleotides matching TRBD1. The CDR3 has 16 amino acids. CDR1 and CDR2 (germline): LNHDA, SQIVND (reference sequence). The V segment lost 2 bases and the J segment 1 base; nucleotides outside the gene matches: 3. CDR3 region: CASSISGTGSYNEQFF. The CDR3 DNA follows: TGTGCCAGTAGTATATCCGGGACAGGGTCCTACAATGAGCAGTTCTTC.

The J gene is TRBJ1-1, the V gene TRBV6-5; D gene unclear. CDR1 MNHEY and CDR2 SVGAGI come from the germline V gene. There are 14 residues in the CDR3. V was pared by 2 bases and J by 1 base, with 8 bases between. CDR3: CASSYRRSNTEAFF. CDR3 coding DNA: TGTGCCAGCAGTTACCGGCGGTCGAACACTGAAGCTTTCTTT.

The V call is TRBV19, the J call TRBJ2-2; TRBD1 is a possible D gene (6 bases). From germline, CDR1 is LNHDA and CDR2 SQIVND (reference sequence). V shed 9 bases and J shed 2 bases, with 13 bases lying between them. The CDR3 extends over 14 amino acids. The CDR3 nucleotides are TGTGCCAGCCGCCCGACAGGTAACACCGGGGAGCTGTTTTTT. This gives the protein CASRPTGNTGELFF.

This sequence joins TRBV19 and TRBJ2-1, with 8 nucleotides matching TRBD2. Germline V gene data show CDR1 as LNHDA and CDR2 as SQIVND (reference sequence). The ends lost 3 bases at V and 4 bases at J; junction bases unmatched: 8. This CDR3 contains 16 residues. The CDR3 region is CASSMPLAGGYNEQFF. For the CDR3, the DNA is TGTGCCAGTAGTATGCCGCTAGCGGGTGGATACAATGAGCAGTTCTTC.

CDR3 sequence reads: CASSDEGGDTEAFF. The CDR3 DNA follows: TGTGCCAGCAGTGACGAGGGAGGTGACACTGAAGCTTTCTTT. V and J are TRBV2 and TRBJ1-1; D call uncertain. CDR1 SNHLY and CDR2 FYNNEI come from the germline V gene. Trimming shortened V by 3 bases and J by 3 bases, and 11 bases separated the two germline ends. There are 14 residues in the CDR3.

The chain recombines TRBV18 with TRBJ1-2; a weak D match, TRBD1 (6 bases). Germline V gene lookup returns CDR1 KGHSH and CDR2 LQKENI. CDR3 length equals 13 residues. The germline V and J ends were trimmed by 5 bases and 8 bases, with 15 bases remaining between them. CDR3 protein: CASSATGKGGYTF. In DNA form, the CDR3 reads TGTGCCAGCTCAGCAACAGGGAAGGGAGGCTACACCTTC.